Below are 12 T cell receptor beta chains sequenced from a single sample in a study of graft-versus-host responses after intestinal transplantation. What these receptors recognize is not known. The assay was immunoSEQ multiplex PCR, and TCRdb's table has in-frame clones only and misses some. The sample contains over 90,000 clones, 91% of which appear only once. Specimen: unstimulated CD8+ T cells sorted from spleen or lymph node cells, collected before intestinal transplant. Every receptor here comes from a human donor who received an intestinal transplant.

The chain carries TRBV6-6 and TRBJ1-2; TRBD1 matches at 7 bases. Trimming removed 2 bases from V and 4 bases from J; junction bases left unmatched: 4. There are 14 residues in the CDR3. Germline V gene lookup returns CDR1 MNHNY and CDR2 SVGAGI (reference sequence). In DNA, the CDR3 is TGTGCCAGCAGTTACGACAGGGCAGGCTATGGCTACACCTTC. Translating gives CASSYDRAGYGYTF.

The chain recombines TRBV19 with TRBJ1-1; 9 nucleotides agree with TRBD1. The CDR3 totals 14 residues. From germline, CDR1 is LNHDA and CDR2 SQIVND (reference sequence). Unmatched junction bases numbered 4, after V lost 4 bases and J lost 4 bases. This CDR3 is CASSRGTGSTEAFF. CDR3 coding DNA: TGTGCCAGTAGTAGGGGGACAGGGAGCACTGAAGCTTTCTTT. Based on the CDR3 plus reference TRBV19 and TRBJ1-1, the full variable domain is DGGITQSPKYLFRKEGQNVTLSCEQNLNHDAMYWYRQDPGQGLRLIYYSQIVNDFQKGDIAEGYSVSREKKESFPLTVTSAQKNPTAFYLCASSRGTGSTEAFFGQGTRLTVV.

This sequence joins TRBV29-1 and TRBJ2-3; possibly TRBD2 for D (5 bases). This CDR3 has 16 residues. The V and J ends lost 7 bases and 2 bases respectively, with 22 bases between them. Germline V gene lookup returns CDR1 SQVTM and CDR2 ANQGSEA. This CDR3 reads CSGSGGRLRATDTQYF. DNA of the CDR3: TGCAGCGGGAGCGGAGGTCGGTTGAGAGCCACAGATACGCAGTATTTT.

The chain combines TRBV9 with TRBJ2-1; 7 nucleotides align to TRBD2. J was trimmed by 4 bases and V by 0 bases; bases with no gene match: 10. Germline-derived CDR1 and CDR2 are SGDLS and YYNGEE. The CDR3 consists of 17 residues. The DNA for the CDR3 is TGTGCCAGCAGCGTAGGGGGAGGGGAGAGCTTTTACAATGAGCAGTTCTTC. This translates into CASSVGGGESFYNEQFF.

The chain combines TRBV25-1 with TRBJ2-5; D might be TRBD1 (5 bases). The ends were cut back, 5 bases at V and 2 bases at J, with 9 bases in the middle. The CDR3 contains 13 residues. CDR1 MGHDK and CDR2 SYGVNS come from the germline V gene. The CDR3 sequence: CASSHTGQETQYF. In DNA form, the CDR3 reads TGTGCCAGCAGTCATACAGGACAAGAGACCCAGTACTTC.

This clone was observed once. The chain joins TRBV4-1 to TRBJ1-1, with D tentatively TRBD1 (5 bases). Per the germline V gene, CDR1 is MGHRA and CDR2 is YSYEKL. V shed 1 base and J shed 3 bases, with 15 bases lying between them. The CDR3 has 16 residues. CDR3 region: CASSQVGRGGDTEAFF. The CDR3 coding sequence is TGCGCCAGCAGCCAAGTCGGAAGGGGAGGGGACACTGAAGCTTTCTTT.

The chain links TRBV30 to TRBJ1-1; D is unresolved. This CDR3 is built from 13 residues. Trimming left V 2 bases short and J 4 bases short, with 11 bases between. The germline CDR1 and CDR2 sequences are GTSNPN and SVGIG (reference sequence). The CDR3 DNA follows: TGTGCCTGGAGTCGGAGGGCCGTCACTGAAGCTTTCTTT. Protein sequence: CAWSRRAVTEAFF.

The gene calls are TRBV5-4 and TRBJ2-3, with D maybe TRBD1 (6 bases). From germline, CDR1 is SGHNT and CDR2 YYREEE (reference sequence). V gave up 3 bases and J gave up 3 bases, with 14 bases separating them. There are 15 residues in the CDR3. CDR3: CASSSQGQGTDTQYF. The CDR3 coding sequence is TGTGCCAGCAGCTCCCAGGGGCAGGGGACAGATACGCAGTATTTT.

The V call is TRBV4-1, the J call TRBJ1-1, with D maybe TRBD1 (6 bases). V lost 1 base and J 4 bases, leaving 16 bases between the germline ends. There are 16 residues in the CDR3. Germline V gene data show CDR1 as MGHRA and CDR2 as YSYEKL. The CDR3 coding sequence is TGCGCCAGCAGCCAAGTGGGAGGGGGGGCGCGCACTGAAGCTTTCTTT. This translates into CASSQVGGGARTEAFF.

This rearrangement joins TRBV9 to TRBJ2-5, with 12 bases fitting TRBD2. Germline V gene sequence: CDR1 SGDLS, CDR2 YYNGEE. This CDR3 is 16 amino acids long. The ends lost 0 bases at V and 2 bases at J; junction bases unmatched: 2. CDR3 loop: CASSVGTSGGQETQYF. The CDR3 region has the DNA TGTGCCAGCAGCGTAGGAACTAGCGGGGGGCAAGAGACCCAGTACTTC.

The chain uses TRBV28 and TRBJ1-5; D is unclear. The CDR3 contains 16 residues. CDR1 is MDHEN and CDR2 is SYDVKM in the germline V gene. V shed 6 bases and J shed 0 bases, with 15 bases lying between them. The CDR3 DNA reads as TGTGCCAGCAGCCCAATTTCGGAGGGTAGCAATCAGCCCCAGCATTTT. Protein: CASSPISEGSNQPQHF.

As to this clone: Other DNA sequences in the sample encode the same CDR3. The rearrangement uses TRBV27 and TRBJ2-7; TRBD2 aligns across 9 bases. The CDR3 is 15 residues long. Germline V gene sequence: CDR1 MNHEY, CDR2 SMNVEV (reference sequence). V shed 3 bases and J 2 bases; nucleotides not matched to a gene: 5. CDR3: CASSLGLAGAYEQYF. The DNA for the CDR3 is TGTGCCAGCAGTTTGGGACTAGCAGGCGCCTACGAGCAGTACTTC.